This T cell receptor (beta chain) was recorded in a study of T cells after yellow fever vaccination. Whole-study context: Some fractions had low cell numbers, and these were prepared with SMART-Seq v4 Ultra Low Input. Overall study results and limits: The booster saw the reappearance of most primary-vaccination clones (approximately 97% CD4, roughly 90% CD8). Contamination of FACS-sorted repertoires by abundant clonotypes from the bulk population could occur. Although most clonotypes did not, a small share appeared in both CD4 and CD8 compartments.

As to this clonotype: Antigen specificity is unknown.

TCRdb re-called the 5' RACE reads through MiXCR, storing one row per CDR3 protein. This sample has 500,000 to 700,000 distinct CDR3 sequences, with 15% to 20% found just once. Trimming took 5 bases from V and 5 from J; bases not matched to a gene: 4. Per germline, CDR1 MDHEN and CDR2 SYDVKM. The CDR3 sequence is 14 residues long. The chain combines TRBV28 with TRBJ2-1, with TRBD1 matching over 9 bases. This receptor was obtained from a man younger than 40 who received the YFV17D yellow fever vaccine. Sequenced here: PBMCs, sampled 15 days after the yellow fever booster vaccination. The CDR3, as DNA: TGTGCCAGCAGTCGATGGACAGGGGACAATGAGCAGTTCTTC. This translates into CASSRWTGDNEQFF.